A selection of T cell receptor beta chains follows, all from one sample in a study of T cells in Graves' hyperthyroidism and ophthalmopathy. One entry per CDR3 protein results from TCRdb running MiXCR on the multiplex PCR reads. The table shows about 98,000 distinct CDR3 sequences, with about 40% occurring only once. The sequenced sample consisted of peripheral blood or thyroid tissue (not recorded which). These receptors were taken from a woman aged 25 to 39 with Graves' hyperthyroidism. CDR3s include the opening cysteine and the closing phenylalanine or tryptophan. The D gene is left open where the match is weak. Only some rows state a clone size, as once, few, many or a class for expanded clones.

CDR3: CASSEGMESPLHF
DNA: TGTGCCAGCAGCGAAGGGATGGAGTCACCCCTCCACTTT
size: NA
D: NA
V: TRBV7-9
J: TRBJ1-6

CDR3: CASSPTVLAEAFF
DNA: TGTGCCAGCAGCCCAACAGTTTTAGCCGAAGCTTTCTTT
size: many
D: NA
V: TRBV5-4
J: TRBJ1-1

CDR3: CASSAVGHGGYGYTF
DNA: TGTGCCAGCAGTGCAGTGGGGCACGGGGGATATGGCTACACCTTC
size: many
D: NA
V: TRBV4-2
J: TRBJ1-2

CDR3: CASTSSGQLNQPQHF
DNA: TGTGCCAGCACCAGCTCGGGACAGCTCAATCAGCCCCAGCATTTT
size: many
D: TRBD1
V: TRBV28
J: TRBJ1-5

CDR3: CASSFPVADGYTF
DNA: TGTGCCAGCAGCTTTCCGGTGGCGGATGGCTACACCTTC
size: once
D: NA
V: TRBV7-9
J: TRBJ1-2

CDR3: CAIRRTGNTEASF
DNA: TGTGCCATCAGGAGGACAGGGAACACTGAAGCTTCCTTT
size: once
D: TRBD1
V: TRBV10-3
J: TRBJ1-1

CDR3: CASSVQWNTEAFF
DNA: TGTGCCAGCAGCGTTCAGTGGAACACTGAAGCTTTCTTT
size: many
D: NA
V: TRBV9
J: TRBJ1-1

CDR3: CASSLGGRQEHTEAFF
DNA: TGCGCCAGCAGCTTGGGTGGGCGACAGGAACACACTGAAGCTTTCTTT
size: many
D: NA
V: TRBV5-1
J: TRBJ1-1

CDR3: CASSLWGGHQPQHF
DNA: TGTGCCAGCAGTTTATGGGGGGGTCATCAGCCCCAGCATTTT
size: NA
D: NA
V: TRBV28
J: TRBJ1-5

CDR3: CASSLILDSGGLAGDRIRETQYF
DNA: TGTGCCAGCAGCTTAATTTTGGATTCCGGGGGACTAGCGGGAGATCGAATACGAGAGACCCAGTACTTC
size: many
D: TRBD2
V: TRBV7-9
J: TRBJ2-5

CDR3: CSARDWRHYEQYF
DNA: TGCAGTGCTAGAGATTGGCGTCACTACGAGCAGTACTTC
size: many
D: NA
V: TRBV20-1
J: TRBJ2-7

CDR3: CASRRGEGGFGNQPQHF
DNA: TGTGCCAGCAGGAGGGGGGAGGGTGGATTTGGCAATCAGCCCCAGCATTTT
size: many
D: NA
V: TRBV28
J: TRBJ1-5

CDR3: CASSVQASQETQYF
DNA: TGTGCCAGCAGTGTACAGGCTAGCCAAGAGACCCAGTACTTC
size: many
D: NA
V: TRBV6-1
J: TRBJ2-5

CDR3: CASSINTADTQYF
DNA: TGCGCCAGCAGCATCAACACGGCAGATACGCAGTATTTT
size: many
D: NA
V: TRBV5-1
J: TRBJ2-3

CDR3: CSASGGYYEQYF
DNA: TGCAGTGCTAGTGGGGGTTATTACGAGCAGTACTTC
size: NA
D: NA
V: TRBV20-1
J: TRBJ2-7

CDR3: CAGSPRERGDTGELFF
DNA: TGTGCCGGCAGCCCTCGGGAGAGGGGCGACACCGGGGAGCTGTTTTTT
size: many
D: NA
V: TRBV7-3
J: TRBJ2-2

CDR3: CASSTYLGGGEQYF
DNA: TGTGCCAGCAGCACCTACCTCGGAGGCGGGGAGCAGTACTTC
size: NA
D: NA
V: TRBV12-3/TRBV12-4
J: TRBJ2-7

CDR3: CSATLWTGSTYEQYF
DNA: TGCAGTGCTACATTATGGACAGGCTCTACCTACGAGCAGTACTTC
size: NA
D: TRBD1
V: TRBV20-1
J: TRBJ2-7

CDR3: CASSRTVMNTEAFF
DNA: TGTGCCAGCAGCCGGACAGTCATGAACACTGAAGCTTTCTTT
size: many
D: NA
V: TRBV12-3/TRBV12-4
J: TRBJ1-1

CDR3: CASSPTLSRLVYEQYF
DNA: TGTGCCAGCAGCCCAACCCTGAGTCGACTAGTGTACGAGCAGTACTTC
size: many
D: NA
V: TRBV3-1
J: TRBJ2-7

CDR3: CASSGRDRVGNQPQHF
DNA: TGTGCCAGCAGCGGCCGGGACAGGGTAGGCAATCAGCCCCAGCATTTT
size: many
D: TRBD1
V: TRBV5-6
J: TRBJ1-5

CDR3: CAIARQGASRGYTF
DNA: TGTGCCATCGCAAGACAGGGGGCGAGTCGGGGCTACACCTTC
size: NA
D: TRBD1
V: TRBV10-3
J: TRBJ1-2

CDR3: CAWGLQGYGYTF
DNA: TGTGCCTGGGGATTACAGGGCTATGGCTACACCTTC
size: NA
D: NA
V: TRBV30
J: TRBJ1-2

CDR3: CASRPRGGNEKLFF
DNA: TGTGCCAGCAGACCGAGGGGTGGTAATGAAAAACTGTTTTTT
size: many
D: NA
V: TRBV7-2
J: TRBJ1-4

CDR3: CAIRPTGGDTEASF
DNA: TGTGCCATCAGGCCGACAGGGGGGGACACTGAAGCTTCCTTT
size: many
D: TRBD1
V: TRBV10-3
J: TRBJ1-1

CDR3: CSAWDREETQYF
DNA: TGCAGTGCGTGGGACAGGGAAGAGACCCAGTACTTC
size: few
D: TRBD1
V: TRBV20-1
J: TRBJ2-5

CDR3: CASSSPGPGAEAFF
DNA: TGTGCCAGCAGTTCCCCTGGACCTGGCGCTGAAGCTTTCTTT
size: many
D: NA
V: TRBV28
J: TRBJ1-1

CDR3: CASSLSGVTGNTIYF
DNA: TGCGCCAGCAGCTTGTCGGGGGTCACTGGAAACACCATATATTTT
size: NA
D: NA
V: TRBV5-1
J: TRBJ1-3

CDR3: CAIITSGGTQYF
DNA: TGTGCCATCATCACTAGCGGTGGGACCCAGTACTTC
size: many
D: TRBD2
V: TRBV10-3
J: TRBJ2-5

CDR3: CASSHQVNRAGVAFF
DNA: TGCGCCAGCAGCCATCAAGTCAACAGGGCCGGCGTTGCTTTCTTT
size: many
D: NA
V: TRBV4-1
J: TRBJ1-1

CDR3: CASRPSTGPYEQYF
DNA: TGTGCCAGCAGACCCAGCACAGGGCCCTACGAGCAGTACTTC
size: NA
D: NA
V: TRBV13
J: TRBJ2-7

CDR3: CASSNNGTVTGELFF
DNA: TGTGCCAGCAGTAATAACGGAACCGTCACCGGGGAGTTGTTTTTT
size: NA
D: NA
V: TRBV2
J: TRBJ2-2

CDR3: CASSRWAGLAAQETQYF
DNA: TGTGCCAGCAGCCGATGGGCGGGACTAGCGGCCCAAGAGACCCAGTACTTC
size: NA
D: TRBD2
V: TRBV7-3
J: TRBJ2-5

CDR3: CASIKGDSRRGPYEQYF
DNA: TGTGCCAGCATAAAGGGGGATTCTCGGAGGGGCCCCTACGAGCAGTACTTC
size: NA
D: NA
V: TRBV6-1
J: TRBJ2-7

CDR3: CASSLRQGGAAFF
DNA: TGTGCCAGCAGCTTACGGCAGGGTGGGGCAGCTTTCTTT
size: many
D: NA
V: TRBV7-3
J: TRBJ1-1

CDR3: CASSRGLAGGGETQYF
DNA: TGCGCCAGCAGCAGAGGACTAGCGGGAGGTGGAGAGACCCAGTACTTC
size: many
D: TRBD2
V: TRBV5-1
J: TRBJ2-5

CDR3: CSASTGMETQYF
DNA: TGCAGTGCTTCAACAGGGATGGAGACCCAGTACTTC
size: NA
D: NA
V: TRBV20-1
J: TRBJ2-5

CDR3: CASSIPQGYTEAFF
DNA: TGTGCCAGCAGTATACCCCAGGGCTACACTGAAGCTTTCTTT
size: many
D: NA
V: TRBV28
J: TRBJ1-1

CDR3: CASSTTSGSYEQYF
DNA: TGCGCCAGCAGCACGACTAGCGGGAGCTACGAGCAGTACTTC
size: many
D: TRBD2
V: TRBV5-1
J: TRBJ2-7

CDR3: CASSPGTSGVYEQYF
DNA: TGTGCCAGCAGCCCCGGGACTAGCGGGGTCTACGAGCAGTACTTC
size: many
D: TRBD2
V: TRBV28
J: TRBJ2-7

CDR3: CSAIRTSGSSYEQYF
DNA: TGCAGTGCGATAAGGACTAGCGGGAGCTCCTACGAGCAGTACTTC
size: NA
D: TRBD2
V: TRBV20-1
J: TRBJ2-7

CDR3: CASSGGLAGGEQYF
DNA: TGTGCCAGCTCCGGGGGACTAGCGGGTGGCGAGCAGTACTTC
size: once
D: TRBD2
V: TRBV2
J: TRBJ2-7

CDR3: CSARGGYYGYTF
DNA: TGCAGCGCCCGGGGGGGGTACTATGGCTACACCTTC
size: NA
D: NA
V: TRBV20-1
J: TRBJ1-2

CDR3: CASSFPGSYGYTF
DNA: TGTGCCAGCAGCTTCCCAGGGAGCTATGGCTACACCTTC
size: many
D: NA
V: TRBV7-9
J: TRBJ1-2